This T cell receptor (beta chain) was captured in a study of shared clonotypes between healthy human individuals. With regard to this clone: Its antigen remains unknown.

Study-wide results and caveats: Incompleteness in sorted-subset sequencing, despite large depth, was shown by rarefaction. Clonotypes shared by all four donors outscored non-shared clonotypes in generation probability.

The germline V gene has CDR1 LNHNV and CDR2 YYDKDF (reference sequence). This CDR3 spans 16 amino acids. V was pared by 0 bases and J by 10 bases, with 19 bases between. The table came from immunoSEQ multiplex PCR; TCRdb's copy has only in-frame clones and leaves some out. The table shows roughly 2.2 million clones, with just under 95% occurring only once. Source material: naive CD4+ T cells from PBMCs. Subset indicated: CD45RA+ positively selected. This sequence was found in a man between 18 and 35 years old in good health. Some clones in this sample may be carry-over from other donors' samples. The gene calls are TRBV15 and TRBJ2-1, with D possibly being TRBD2 (6 bases). CDR3 bases: TGTGCCACCAGCAGAGAGGGGTCGGCGGGGCTTGGGGAGCAGTTCTTC. Translated: CATSREGSAGLGEQFF.